The rows below give T cell receptor beta chains drawn from one sample of a study of graft-versus-host responses after intestinal transplantation. Only in-frame clones appear in the TCRdb table, and some are missing; sequencing was by immunoSEQ multiplex PCR. This sample has 40,000 or so clones, with nearly 90% found just once. Sequencing used PBMCs, obtained about 270 days after transplant. The receptors here all came from a human patient who received an intestinal transplant, so some T cells may come from the graft donor. The CDR3 runs from the conserved cysteine through the conserved F or W. D genes are given only for firm matches. Clone size appears in some rows only: once, few, many, or a class for an expanded clone.

J gene	D gene	V gene	clone size	CDR3 protein	CDR3 DNA
TRBJ2-5	TRBD1	TRBV4-1	-	CASSRTGGETQYF	TGCGCCAGCAGCCGCACAGGGGGAGAGACCCAGTACTTC
TRBJ2-3	-	TRBV7-9	-	CASSLGAGAQGTDTQYF	TGTGCCAGCAGCTTAGGGGCAGGTGCCCAGGGCACAGATACGCAGTATTTT
TRBJ2-5	-	TRBV7-9	-	CASNIPGMGETQYF	TGTGCCAGCAATATTCCGGGCATGGGGGAGACCCAGTACTTC
TRBJ1-6	-	TRBV6-1	-	CASRPDRSINSPLHF	TGTGCCAGCAGGCCGGACAGATCGATAAATTCACCCCTCCACTTT
TRBJ1-2	-	TRBV9	-	CASSVDQGSYGYTF	TGTGCCAGCAGCGTAGATCAGGGGAGCTATGGCTACACCTTC
TRBJ2-7	-	TRBV13	-	CASSPGPRLSYEQYF	TGTGCCAGCAGCCCAGGTCCGAGACTGTCCTACGAGCAGTACTTC
TRBJ2-1	TRBD2	TRBV18	-	CASSPPGLALNEQFF	TGTGCCAGCTCACCCCCGGGACTAGCTCTCAATGAGCAGTTCTTC
TRBJ1-1	-	TRBV9	-	CASSAWDGSSEAFF	TGTGCCAGCAGCGCTTGGGACGGGTCATCTGAAGCTTTCTTT
TRBJ2-1	TRBD2	TRBV5-1	-	CASKIGRWEGNEQFF	TGCGCCAGCAAAATCGGACGTTGGGAGGGTAATGAGCAGTTCTTC
TRBJ1-5	-	TRBV6-1	-	CASRSEPQHF	TGTGCCAGCAGAAGCGAGCCCCAGCATTTT
TRBJ1-1	-	TRBV12-5	-	CASGFAPGPENTEAFF	TGTGCTAGTGGTTTCGCCCCGGGACCGGAGAACACTGAAGCTTTCTTT
TRBJ1-4	-	TRBV5-1	once	CASSLGGRNEKLFF	TGCGCCAGCAGCCTTGGAGGGAGGAATGAAAAACTGTTTTTT
TRBJ2-7	-	TRBV4-1	-	CASSQDSGTYEQYF	TGCGCCAGCAGCCAAGACTCAGGGACCTACGAGCAGTACTTC
TRBJ2-5	-	TRBV5-1	-	CASRMGGVKETQYF	TGCGCCAGCAGGATGGGGGGCGTTAAAGAGACCCAGTACTTC
TRBJ1-2	-	TRBV5-4	-	CASRQAVGYGYTF	TGTGCCAGCAGACAGGCGGTAGGCTATGGCTACACCTTC
TRBJ1-1	-	TRBV27	-	CASSPSGETNTEAFF	TGTGCCAGCAGTCCCTCAGGGGAGACTAACACTGAAGCTTTCTTT
TRBJ1-1	-	TRBV6-1	-	CASSWGTEAFF	TGTGCCAGCAGTTGGGGGACTGAAGCTTTCTTT
TRBJ1-2	-	TRBV5-1	-	CASSARVAGSYGYTF	TGCGCCAGCAGCGCCCGCGTGGCAGGAAGTTATGGCTACACCTTC
TRBJ2-3	TRBD2	TRBV27	-	CASSLYSGGHTDTQYF	TGTGCCAGCAGTTTGTATAGCGGGGGCCACACAGATACGCAGTATTTT
TRBJ1-6	TRBD1	TRBV2	-	CAGTTGTANSPLHF	TGTGCCGGGACTACAGGGACAGCTAATTCACCCCTCCACTTT
TRBJ1-1	-	TRBV6-5	-	CASSPEGNTEAFF	TGTGCCAGCAGTCCGGAGGGGAACACTGAAGCTTTCTTT
TRBJ2-2	TRBD1	TRBV6-1	-	CASKGQGEDNGELFF	TGTGCCAGCAAGGGACAGGGGGAAGATAACGGGGAGCTGTTTTTT
TRBJ1-4	-	TRBV23-1	-	CASRSRSTNEKLFF	TGCGCCAGCAGATCGAGGTCAACTAATGAAAAACTGTTTTTT
TRBJ1-4	-	TRBV9	-	CASSVGIGANEKLFF	TGTGCCAGCAGCGTAGGGATAGGGGCTAATGAAAAACTGTTTTTT
TRBJ2-7	-	TRBV5-1	-	CASRRVGGKWSYEQYF	TGCGCCAGCAGGCGGGTGGGGGGCAAATGGTCCTACGAGCAGTACTTC
TRBJ1-2	-	TRBV6-6	once	CASSHIGPSQHYGYTF	TGTGCCAGCAGCCACATAGGACCCTCGCAGCACTATGGCTACACCTTC
TRBJ2-7	-	TRBV6-1	few	CASRYRPGGNEQYF	TGTGCCAGTAGATATCGCCCTGGAGGGAACGAGCAGTACTTC
TRBJ2-5	-	TRBV2	-	CASRPTILETQYF	TGTGCCAGCAGGCCCACGATTTTGGAGACCCAGTACTTC
TRBJ1-4	-	TRBV6-6	-	CASSPDRMSKKLFF	TGTGCCAGCAGCCCAGACAGGATGTCAAAAAAACTGTTTTTT
TRBJ1-2	-	TRBV6-5	-	CASSPRWDNYGYTF	TGTGCCAGCAGCCCCAGATGGGACAACTATGGCTACACCTTC
TRBJ1-6	-	TRBV15	once	CATSREGDSPLHF	TGTGCCACCAGCAGAGAGGGGGATTCACCCCTCCACTTT
TRBJ2-1	TRBD2	TRBV7-9	once	CASEGRASGYNEQFF	TGTGCCAGCGAGGGAAGGGCTAGCGGATACAATGAGCAGTTCTTC
TRBJ2-3	TRBD1	TRBV11-2	-	CASSRGQGMFTSTDTQYF	TGTGCCAGCAGCCGAGGACAGGGAATGTTCACTAGCACAGATACGCAGTATTTT
TRBJ2-3	-	TRBV4-1	few	CASSPPTSVDTQYF	TGCGCCAGCAGCCCTCCGACTTCCGTGGATACGCAGTATTTT
TRBJ1-4	TRBD1	TRBV9	-	CASSASGTGGEKLFF	TGTGCCAGCAGTGCTTCCGGGACAGGGGGCGAAAAACTGTTTTTT
TRBJ1-2	-	TRBV7-8	once	CASSLDRVGYGYTF	TGTGCCAGCAGCTTAGACAGGGTGGGTTATGGCTACACCTTC
TRBJ1-6	-	TRBV19	-	CASSIGTTLKVPLHF	TGTGCCAGTAGTATTGGGACCACGCTAAAGGTCCCCCTCCACTTT
TRBJ2-1	-	TRBV5-4	-	CASSSLVRAYNEQFF	TGTGCCAGCAGCTCTCTAGTACGAGCCTACAATGAGCAGTTCTTC
TRBJ1-1	-	TRBV7-4	-	CASSPRKGRPNTEAFF	TGTGCCAGCAGCCCCAGGAAGGGTAGGCCGAACACTGAAGCTTTCTTT
TRBJ1-6	TRBD1	TRBV5-4	-	CASSFSLDRAETSPLHF	TGTGCCAGCAGCTTCTCCCTTGACAGGGCCGAGACTTCACCCCTCCACTTT
TRBJ1-1	-	TRBV9	-	CASSGGMNTEAFF	TGTGCCAGCAGCGGGGGGATGAACACTGAAGCTTTCTTT